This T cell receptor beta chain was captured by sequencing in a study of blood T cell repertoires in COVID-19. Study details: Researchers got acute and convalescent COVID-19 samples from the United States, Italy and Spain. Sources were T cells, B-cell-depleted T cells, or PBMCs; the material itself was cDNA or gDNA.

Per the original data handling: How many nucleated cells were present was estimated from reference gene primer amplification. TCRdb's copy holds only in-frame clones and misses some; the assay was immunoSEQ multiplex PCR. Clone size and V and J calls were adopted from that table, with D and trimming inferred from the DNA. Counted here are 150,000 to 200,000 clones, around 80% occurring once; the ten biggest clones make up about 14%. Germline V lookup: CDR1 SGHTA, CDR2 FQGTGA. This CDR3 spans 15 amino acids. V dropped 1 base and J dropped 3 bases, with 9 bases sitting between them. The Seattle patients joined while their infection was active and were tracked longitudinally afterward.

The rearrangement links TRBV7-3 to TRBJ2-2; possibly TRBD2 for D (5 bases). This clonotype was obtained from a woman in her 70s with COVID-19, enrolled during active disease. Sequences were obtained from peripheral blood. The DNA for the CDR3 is TGTGCCAGCAGCTTAAAACCCGGGGACACCGGGGAGCTGTTTTTT. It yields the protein CASSLKPGDTGELFF.